This T cell receptor beta chain comes out of a study of cytomegalovirus exposure and HLA in healthy donors. About the research overall: From HLA-typed donors, an early data release held about 92 million unique TCRs.

Concerning this clone: Antigen: not known.

The length of the CDR3 is 16 residues. CDR1 and CDR2 from the germline V gene are MNHNY and SVGAGI (reference sequence). With 5 bases clipped from V and 4 bases from J, the junction kept 10 bases outside the gene matches. Amplification used 60 Vbeta primers and 13 Jbeta primers. The data were produced by immunoSEQ multiplex PCR, yet TCRdb's version contains in-frame clones alone and is incomplete. The sample lists more than 140,000 clones, almost 85% occurring once. General observations from the study: Later analysis revealed greater clonal expansion in HLA-associated TCR beta chains than in equally common others. Later on, analysis showed that most CMV-associated TCR beta chains appeared to be HLA-restricted. An assumption of roughly uniform sequencing depth across donors underlay the presence/absence analyses.

The specimen was PBMCs. This sequence originates from a man aged 18 to 30 in good health and CMV-seropositive. V gene TRBV6-6 combines with J gene TRBJ2-2; TRBD2 agrees at 7 bases. The CDR3 sequence is CASSRGRGEATGELFF. CDR3 DNA: TGTGCCAGCAGTAGAGGTCGGGGGGAGGCCACCGGGGAGCTGTTTTTT.